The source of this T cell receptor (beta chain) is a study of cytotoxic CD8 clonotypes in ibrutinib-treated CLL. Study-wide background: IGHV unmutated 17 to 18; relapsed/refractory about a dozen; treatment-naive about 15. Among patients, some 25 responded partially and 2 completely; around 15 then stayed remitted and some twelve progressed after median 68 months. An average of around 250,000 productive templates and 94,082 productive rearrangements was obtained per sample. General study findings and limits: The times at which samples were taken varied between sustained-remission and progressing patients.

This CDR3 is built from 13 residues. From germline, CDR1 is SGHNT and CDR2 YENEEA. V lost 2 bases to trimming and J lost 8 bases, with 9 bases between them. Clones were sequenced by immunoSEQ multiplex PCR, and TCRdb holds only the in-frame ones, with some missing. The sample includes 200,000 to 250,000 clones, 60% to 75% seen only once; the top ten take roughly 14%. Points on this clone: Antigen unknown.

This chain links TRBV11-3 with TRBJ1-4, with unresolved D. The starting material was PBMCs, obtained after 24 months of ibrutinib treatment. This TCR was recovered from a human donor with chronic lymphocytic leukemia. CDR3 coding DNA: TGTGCCAGCAGCTTAACCGGCGGGGAAAAACTGTTTTTT. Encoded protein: CASSLTGGEKLFF.